The 29 T cell receptor beta chains given below trace back to one sample, sequenced in a study of blood T cell repertoires in COVID-19. Here immunoSEQ multiplex PCR was the method, and the copy in TCRdb shows in-frame clones only, minus some. The sample has around 60,000 clones; approximately 72% are singletons. Sequencing was performed on peripheral blood. These receptors were collected from a woman aged 70-85 years with COVID-19, enrolled during active disease.

The sample holds one count of this clone. The CDR3 coding sequence is TGTGCCAGCAGCCAAGGGGGGGATCAAGAGACCCAGTACTTC. It translates to CASSQGGDQETQYF. The genes are TRBV3-1 (or the pseudogene TRBV3-2) and TRBJ2-5; a possible D gene is TRBD2 (6 bases). The CDR3 runs 14 residues. Trimming shortened V by 1 base and J by 2 bases, and 8 bases separated the two germline ends. The germline CDR1 and CDR2 sequences are LGHDT and YNNKEL (reference sequence).

V gene TRBV6-6 combines with J gene TRBJ2-3, with 9 bases matching TRBD2. V lost 5 bases, J lost 5 bases, and 11 bases stayed unmatched. The CDR3 spans 16 residues. The V gene's germline CDR1 is MNHNY and CDR2 SVGAGI (reference sequence). The DNA for the CDR3 is TGTGCCAGCAGTAATAGGGGACTAGCTGGGGGAGATACGCAGTATTTT. Translating gives CASSNRGLAGGDTQYF.

The chain is built from TRBV12-3 or TRBV12-4 and TRBJ1-1; D is uncertain. V lost 2 bases and J lost 7, with 8 bases in between. The CDR3 runs 12 residues. The CDR3 spells CASSLSGIEAFF. CDR3 nucleotides: TGTGCCAGCAGTTTATCGGGTATTGAAGCTTTCTTT.

The J gene is TRBJ2-7, the V gene TRBV3-1 (or the pseudogene TRBV3-2); D uncertain. Germline lookup yields CDR1 LGHDT and CDR2 YNNKEL (reference sequence). Between the trimmed V and J ends, which lost 6 bases and 2 bases, there was a span of 14 bases. The CDR3 has 14 residues. Written as DNA, the CDR3 is TGTGCCAGCAGTCCAACAGCCATCCCCTACGAGCAGTACTTC. Translated, it gives CASSPTAIPYEQYF.

The CDR3 region is CASSLGQTNEKLFF. The CDR3 DNA reads as TGCGCCAGCAGCCTGGGACAGACTAATGAAAAACTGTTTTTT. The rearrangement uses TRBV5-1 and TRBJ1-4; 7 bases agree with TRBD1. J was trimmed by 2 bases and V by 4 bases; bases with no gene match: 2. The CDR3 extends over 14 amino acids. CDR1 and CDR2 from the germline V gene are SGHRS and YFSETQ.

This clone was counted between two and nine times. This sequence joins TRBV12-3 or TRBV12-4 and TRBJ1-1; D remains unclear. Trimming stripped 3 bases from V and 4 bases from J, with 6 bases between. The CDR3 totals 12 residues. The CDR3 nucleotides are TGTGCCAGCAGTTTTTGGAGCACTGAAGCTTTCTTT. It encodes CASSFWSTEAFF.

This sequence joins TRBV19 and TRBJ2-1; possible D gene TRBD2, 5 bases. Trimming took 1 base from V and 4 from J, leaving 23 bases between them. Germline V CDR1 and CDR2: LNHDA, SQIVND (reference sequence). The CDR3 runs 19 residues. The CDR3 here is CASSIGRRLRDSGYNEQFF. In DNA form, the CDR3 reads TGTGCCAGTAGTATAGGAAGACGTCTTCGGGATTCGGGATACAATGAGCAGTTCTTC.

In its sample, this clone was seen once. The chain joins TRBV15 to TRBJ1-1; D is perhaps TRBD1 (5 bases). From germline, CDR1 is LNHNV and CDR2 YYDKDF (reference sequence). The CDR3 has 18 residues. Trimming removed 0 bases at V and 2 bases at J, with 19 bases between. The chain's CDR3 is CATSRDLAGRWGNTEAFF. The CDR3, as DNA: TGTGCCACCAGCAGAGACCTGGCAGGGCGTTGGGGAAACACTGAAGCTTTCTTT.

The chain recombines TRBV11-2 with TRBJ1-4; 10 nucleotides agree with TRBD1. V gave up 3 bases and J gave up 11 bases; unmatched junction bases: 9. The CDR3 is made up of 15 amino acids. Per the germline V gene, CDR1 is SGHAT and CDR2 is FQNNGV. For the CDR3, the DNA is TGTGCCAGCAGCTTGGCCGGGACAGGGGTAGGGAAACTGTTTTTT. Translating it yields CASSLAGTGVGKLFF.

The rearrangement joins TRBV5-6 to TRBJ2-3; 7 bases match TRBD1. With V trimmed by 1 base and J by 6 bases, 8 bases remained unmatched. The CDR3 sequence is 15 residues long. Per the germline V gene, CDR1 is SGHDT and CDR2 is YYEEEE. The CDR3, as DNA: TGTGCCAGCAGCTTGTTACAGGGGATGTGGGATACGCAGTATTTT. This encodes CASSLLQGMWDTQYF.

V is TRBV21-1 and J is TRBJ2-7; TRBD1, as called in the table, went unchecked against the DNA. TRBV21-1 is designated a pseudogene. The CDR3 consists of 13 residues. The DNA for the CDR3 is TGTGCCAGCAGCAAAGGAGGCAGGGTGGGGCAGTACGTC. It encodes CASSKGGRVGQYV.

DNA of the CDR3: TGTGCCAGCAGCTTTGAGGACAGGGGGTACTATGGCTACACCTTC. As protein: CASSFEDRGYYGYTF. The chain recombines TRBV7-2 with TRBJ1-2; 10 bases agree with TRBD1. This CDR3 has 15 amino acids. Germline CDR1 is SGHTA and CDR2 is FQGNSA. Germline trimming cut 3 bases from V and 3 bases from J; bases unmatched to any gene: 4.

V usage is TRBV6-2 or TRBV6-3 and J usage is TRBJ2-7, with D possibly matching TRBD1 (6 bases). The length of the CDR3 is 15 residues. Germline V CDR1 and CDR2: MNHEY, SVGEGT. V lost 4 bases to trimming and J lost 3 bases, with 16 bases between them. The CDR3 is CASSFSPDSNYEQYV. The CDR3 DNA reads as TGTGCCAGCAGTTTCTCTCCGGACAGTAACTACGAGCAGTACGTC.

CDR3 protein: CASSPDRGLQTQYF. The CDR3 DNA reads TGTGCCAGCAGCCCGGACAGGGGGCTACAGACCCAGTACTTC. This chain links TRBV14 with TRBJ2-5, with 11 bases that match TRBD1. The CDR3 contains 14 residues. Unmatched junction bases numbered 4, after V lost 4 bases and J lost 6 bases. Germline V lookup: CDR1 SGHDN, CDR2 FVKESK.

The V and J genes are TRBV5-4 and TRBJ2-1; D is possibly TRBD2 (6 bases). The CDR3 totals 14 residues. Germline CDR1 SGHNT, CDR2 YYREEE (reference sequence). V lost 4 bases to trimming and J lost 3 bases, with 11 bases between them. The CDR3 loop is CASSRGADYNEQFF. Here the CDR3 DNA reads TGTGCCAGCAGCCGCGGGGCGGACTACAATGAGCAGTTCTTC.

The chain carries TRBV5-1 and TRBJ2-7, with 8 bases matching TRBD1. Losses at the gene ends were 4 bases for V and 4 bases for J; bases not matched to a gene: 4. The CDR3 spans 13 residues. Germline V gene data show CDR1 as SGHRS and CDR2 as YFSETQ. The CDR3 DNA is TGCGCCAGCAGCCCCGACAGGGGTTACGAGCAGTACGTC. It codes for CASSPDRGYEQYV.

The CDR3 loop is CASSDGTGGRPRTDTQYF. CDR3 DNA: TGTGCCAGCAGCGACGGAACCGGGGGGCGGCCCCGCACAGATACGCAGTATTTT. The V and J genes are TRBV7-9 and TRBJ2-3, with a weak D call TRBD2 (7 bases). Trimming removed 5 bases from V and 1 base from J, with 22 bases in between. Germline loops: CDR1 SEHNR, CDR2 FQNEAQ (reference sequence). The CDR3 has 18 residues.

This chain links TRBV14 with TRBJ2-5, with D maybe TRBD1 (6 bases). Germline V lookup: CDR1 SGHDN, CDR2 FVKESK. CDR3 length: 15 residues. Trimming shortened V by 4 bases and J by 1 base, and 13 bases separated the two germline ends. CDR3 nucleotide sequence: TGTGCCAGCAGCCGAGAACAGGGCCTCCAAGAGACCCAGTACTTC. This gives the protein CASSREQGLQETQYF.

This sequence joins TRBV14 and TRBJ2-1; TRBD2 matches 8 bases. Germline trimming cut 4 bases from V and 8 bases from J; bases unmatched to any gene: 13. This CDR3 has 16 residues. CDR1 is SGHDN, CDR2 FVKESK, per germline. CDR3 sequence (DNA): TGTGCCAGCAGCCTCGGCGGGGGGCTCCCGGGCGATGAGCAGTTCTTC. Its protein is CASSLGGGLPGDEQFF.

V usage is TRBV5-6 and J usage is TRBJ2-1, with 12 nucleotides matching TRBD2. Per germline, CDR1 SGHDT and CDR2 YYEEEE. The CDR3 loop spans 17 amino acids. V trimming: 0 bases; J trimming: 8 bases; junction bases outside the gene matches: 9. The chain's CDR3 is CASSLALAGGPSHEQFF. DNA for the CDR3: TGTGCCAGCAGCTTGGCCCTAGCGGGAGGGCCTAGCCATGAGCAGTTCTTC.

This clone was picked up a small number of times. The chain joins TRBV19 to TRBJ1-6, with D unresolved. In germline, CDR1 is LNHDA, CDR2 SQIVND (reference sequence). This CDR3 spans 16 amino acids. V was shortened by 6 bases and J by 6 bases, with 18 bases between the two germline ends. The CDR3 is CASSPEEGGVNSPLHF. DNA for the CDR3: TGTGCCAGTAGCCCTGAGGAGGGAGGTGTTAATTCACCCCTCCACTTT.

DNA for the CDR3: TGTGCCAGTAGCCCTATAGCGGGGGGGCCAGAGACCCAGTACTTC. Translating gives CASSPIAGGPETQYF. V gene TRBV19 combines with J gene TRBJ2-5, with 11 positions matching TRBD2. The V gene end was trimmed by 6 bases and the J gene end by 4 bases; junction bases not matched to a gene: 7. The V gene's germline CDR1 is LNHDA and CDR2 SQIVND (reference sequence). There are 15 residues in the CDR3.

This sequence joins TRBV19 and TRBJ2-1; D might be TRBD1 (5 bases). The CDR3 has 16 amino acids. Germline V gives CDR1 LNHDA, CDR2 SQIVND (reference sequence). The ends were cut back, 4 bases at V and 6 bases at J, with 19 bases in the middle. The CDR3 sequence is CASSSSDFQGGNEQFF. In DNA form, the CDR3 reads TGTGCCAGTAGTAGCTCAGACTTTCAGGGTGGCAATGAGCAGTTCTTC.

In its sample, this clone was seen a few times. CDR3 sequence reads: CASSPGGLAFNEQFF. For the CDR3, the DNA is TGTGCCAGCAGCCCAGGAGGACTAGCATTCAATGAGCAGTTCTTC. The chain combines TRBV5-5 with TRBJ2-1; TRBD2 agrees at 8 bases. This CDR3 spans 15 amino acids. Germline V gene lookup returns CDR1 SGHKS and CDR2 YYEKEE (reference sequence). J lost 6 bases, V lost 4 bases, and 9 bases had no gene match.

This chain uses TRBV5-1 with TRBJ2-7; 7 nucleotides agree with TRBD1. The CDR3 consists of 14 residues. Unmatched junction bases numbered 4, after V lost 2 bases and J lost 2 bases. Germline CDR1 SGHRS, CDR2 YFSETQ. The CDR3 region is CASSLQGTAYEQYF. The CDR3 nucleotides read TGCGCCAGCAGCTTACAGGGGACGGCCTACGAGCAGTACTTC.

This clone was seen a handful of times. The J gene is TRBJ2-2, the V gene TRBV4-3; no clear D. This CDR3 spans 13 amino acids. The germline V gene has CDR1 LGHNA and CDR2 YSLEER. V lost 0 bases, J lost 8 bases, and 7 bases lay in between. The CDR3 loop reads CASSQETLGELFF. As DNA, the CDR3 is TGCGCCAGCAGCCAAGAGACATTAGGGGAGCTGTTTTTT.

CDR3 residues: CSVDSGGRRTEAFF. DNA for the CDR3: TGCAGCGTTGATTCCGGGGGGCGCAGGACTGAAGCTTTCTTT. V gene TRBV29-1 combines with J gene TRBJ1-1; D is perhaps TRBD1 (6 bases). The CDR3 length is 14 residues. CDR1 and CDR2 (germline): SQVTM, ANQGSEA. V was pared by 3 bases and J by 5 bases, with 16 bases between.

The chain uses TRBV7-9 and TRBJ2-1; D remains ambiguous. V was clipped by 5 bases and J by 2 bases, with 16 bases between them. Germline CDR1 reads SEHNR; CDR2 reads FQNEAQ (reference sequence). The CDR3 contains 16 residues. The CDR3 loop reads CASSPMRLVAYNEQFF. Here the CDR3 DNA reads TGTGCCAGCAGCCCCATGCGGCTAGTGGCCTACAATGAGCAGTTCTTC.

The chain joins TRBV18 to TRBJ2-5; D may be TRBD2 (6 bases). The ends were cut back, 2 bases at V and 5 bases at J, with 9 bases in the middle. Germline lookup yields CDR1 KGHSH and CDR2 LQKENI. The CDR3 length is 13 residues. The chain's CDR3 is CASSPGRWETQYF. The CDR3 DNA sequence: TGTGCCAGCTCACCAGGGAGGTGGGAGACCCAGTACTTC.